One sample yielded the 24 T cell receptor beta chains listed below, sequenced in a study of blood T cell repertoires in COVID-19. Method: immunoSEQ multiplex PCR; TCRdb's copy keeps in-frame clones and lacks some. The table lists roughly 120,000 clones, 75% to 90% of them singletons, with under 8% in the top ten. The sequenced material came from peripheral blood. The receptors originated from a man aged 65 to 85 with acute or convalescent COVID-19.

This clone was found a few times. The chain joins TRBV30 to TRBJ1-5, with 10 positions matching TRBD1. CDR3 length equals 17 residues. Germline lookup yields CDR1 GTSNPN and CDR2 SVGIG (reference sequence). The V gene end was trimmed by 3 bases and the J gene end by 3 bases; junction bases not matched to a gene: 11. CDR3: CAWSRRTGTGDNQPQHF. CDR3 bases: TGTGCCTGGAGCCGACGAACCGGGACAGGGGACAATCAGCCCCAGCATTTT.

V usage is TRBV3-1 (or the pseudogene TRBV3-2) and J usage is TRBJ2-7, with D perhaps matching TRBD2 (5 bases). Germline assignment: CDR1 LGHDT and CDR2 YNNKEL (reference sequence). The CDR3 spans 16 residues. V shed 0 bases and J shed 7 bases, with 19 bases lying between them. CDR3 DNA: TGTGCCAGCAGCCAAGAAGTCCTAGCACGGGGAGTGGAGCAGTACTTC. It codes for CASSQEVLARGVEQYF.

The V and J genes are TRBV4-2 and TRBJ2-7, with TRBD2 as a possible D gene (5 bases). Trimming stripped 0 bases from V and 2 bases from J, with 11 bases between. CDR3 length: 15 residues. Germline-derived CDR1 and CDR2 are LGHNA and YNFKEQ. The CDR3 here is CASSQEKWTAYEQYF. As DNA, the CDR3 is TGTGCCAGCAGCCAAGAGAAGTGGACTGCCTACGAGCAGTACTTC.

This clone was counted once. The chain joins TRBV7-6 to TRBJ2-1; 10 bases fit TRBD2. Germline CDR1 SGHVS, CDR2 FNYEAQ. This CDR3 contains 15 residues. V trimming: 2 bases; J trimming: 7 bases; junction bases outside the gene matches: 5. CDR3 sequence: CASSLPGLASNEQFF. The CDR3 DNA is TGTGCCAGCAGCTTACCGGGACTAGCGTCTAATGAGCAGTTCTTC.

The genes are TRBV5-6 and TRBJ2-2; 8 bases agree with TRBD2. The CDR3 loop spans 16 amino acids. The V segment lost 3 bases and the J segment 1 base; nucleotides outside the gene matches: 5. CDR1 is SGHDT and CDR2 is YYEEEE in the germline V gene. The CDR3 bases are TGTGCCAGCAGCTCTCTAGCGGGTGGGAACACCGGGGAGCTGTTTTTT. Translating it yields CASSSLAGGNTGELFF.

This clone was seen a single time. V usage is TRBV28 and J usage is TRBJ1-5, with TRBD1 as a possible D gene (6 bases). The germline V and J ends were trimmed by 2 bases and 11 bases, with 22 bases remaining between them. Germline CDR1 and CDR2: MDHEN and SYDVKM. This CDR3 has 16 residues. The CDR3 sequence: CASSLQGMVYGGAQHF. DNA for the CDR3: TGTGCCAGCAGTTTACAGGGGATGGTATATGGGGGGGCCCAGCATTTT.

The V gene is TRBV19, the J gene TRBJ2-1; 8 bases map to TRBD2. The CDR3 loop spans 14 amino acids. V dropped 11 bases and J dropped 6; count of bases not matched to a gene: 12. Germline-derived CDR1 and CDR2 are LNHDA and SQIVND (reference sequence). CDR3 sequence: CASRGVAGLNEQFF. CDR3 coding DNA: TGTGCCTCCCGGGGGGTAGCGGGGCTCAATGAGCAGTTCTTC. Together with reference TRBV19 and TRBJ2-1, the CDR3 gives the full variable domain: DGGITQSPKYLFRKEGQNVTLSCEQNLNHDAMYWYRQDPGQGLRLIYYSQIVNDFQKGDIAEGYSVSREKKESFPLTVTSAQKNPTAFYLCASRGVAGLNEQFFGPGTRLTVL.

The CDR3 here is CASSERRGFSYEQYF. The CDR3 nucleotides read TGTGCCAGCAGTGAAAGAAGGGGATTCTCCTACGAGCAGTACTTC. The chain couples TRBV6-1 to TRBJ2-7; maybe TRBD1 (5 bases). V was cut by 2 bases and J by 0 bases, with 11 bases left in between. The length of the CDR3 is 15 residues. Germline assignment: CDR1 MNHNS and CDR2 SASEGT.

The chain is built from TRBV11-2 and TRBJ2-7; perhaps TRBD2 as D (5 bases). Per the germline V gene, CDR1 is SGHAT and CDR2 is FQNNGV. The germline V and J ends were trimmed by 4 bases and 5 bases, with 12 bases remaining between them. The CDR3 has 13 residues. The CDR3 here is CASSSGIRDEQYF. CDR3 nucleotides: TGTGCCAGCAGCTCGGGGATCCGGGACGAGCAGTACTTC.

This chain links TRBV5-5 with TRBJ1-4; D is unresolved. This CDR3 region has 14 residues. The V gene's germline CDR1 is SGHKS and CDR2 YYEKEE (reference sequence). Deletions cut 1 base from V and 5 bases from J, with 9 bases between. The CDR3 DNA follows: TGTGCCAGCAGCTTGCAACAGCCAAATGAAAAACTGTTTTTT. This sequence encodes CASSLQQPNEKLFF.

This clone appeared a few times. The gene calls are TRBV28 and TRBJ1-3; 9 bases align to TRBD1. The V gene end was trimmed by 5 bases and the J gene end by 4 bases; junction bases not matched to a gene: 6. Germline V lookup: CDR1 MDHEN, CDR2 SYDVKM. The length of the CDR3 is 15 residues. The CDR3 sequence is CASSQGQGPGNTIYF. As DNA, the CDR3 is TGTGCCAGCAGTCAGGGACAGGGCCCAGGAAACACCATATATTTT.

The DNA of the CDR3 is TGCAGCGGGGGACAGGGGGCCTCCTACGAGCAGTACTTC. Translation gives CSGGQGASYEQYF. V usage is TRBV29-1 and J usage is TRBJ2-7; 12 bases map to TRBD1. Germline CDR1 and CDR2: SQVTM and ANQGSEA. This CDR3 has 13 amino acids. V was pared by 7 bases and J by 0 bases, with 1 base of the junction left unmatched.

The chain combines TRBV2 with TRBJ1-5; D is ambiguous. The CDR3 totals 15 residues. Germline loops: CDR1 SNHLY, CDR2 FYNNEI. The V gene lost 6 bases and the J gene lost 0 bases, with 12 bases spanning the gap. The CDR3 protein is CASSGVPPSNQPQHF. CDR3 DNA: TGTGCCAGCAGCGGGGTCCCACCTAGCAATCAGCCCCAGCATTTT.

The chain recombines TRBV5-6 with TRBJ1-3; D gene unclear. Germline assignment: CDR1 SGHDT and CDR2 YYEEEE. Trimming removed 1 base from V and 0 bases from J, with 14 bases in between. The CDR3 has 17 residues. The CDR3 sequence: CASSLIFTGISGNTIYF. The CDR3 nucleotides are TGTGCCAGCAGCTTGATATTCACGGGGATCTCTGGAAACACCATATATTTT.

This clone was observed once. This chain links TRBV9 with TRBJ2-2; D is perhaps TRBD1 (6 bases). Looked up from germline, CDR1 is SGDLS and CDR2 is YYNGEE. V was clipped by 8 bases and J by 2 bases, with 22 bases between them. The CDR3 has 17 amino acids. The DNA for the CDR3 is TGTGCCAGTTCAGGGGCTCGCGGCGGTAAAAACACCGGGGAGCTGTTTTTT. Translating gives CASSGARGGKNTGELFF. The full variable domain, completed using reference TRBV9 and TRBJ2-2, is DSGVTQTPKHLITATGQRVTLRCSPRSGDLSVYWYQQSLDQGLQFLIQYYNGEERAKGNILERFSAQQFPDLHSELNLSSLELGDSALYFCASSGARGGKNTGELFFGEGSRLTVL.

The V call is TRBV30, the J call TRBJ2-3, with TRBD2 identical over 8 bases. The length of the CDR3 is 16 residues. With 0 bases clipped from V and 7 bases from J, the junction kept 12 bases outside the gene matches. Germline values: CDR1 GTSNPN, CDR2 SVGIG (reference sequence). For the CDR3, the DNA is TGTGCCTGGAGTGTATGGTCAGCGGGAGACGGAAATACGCAGTATTTT. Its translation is CAWSVWSAGDGNTQYF.

Written as DNA, the CDR3 is TGTGCCAGCAGTGAAGGTTTTCAGGGAATCACAGATACGCAGTATTTT. Translation gives CASSEGFQGITDTQYF. This chain uses TRBV25-1 with TRBJ2-3, with D possibly matching TRBD1 (5 bases). Looked up from germline, CDR1 is MGHDK and CDR2 is SYGVNS. The CDR3 is made up of 16 amino acids. V lost 2 bases, J lost 2 bases, and 14 bases lay in between.

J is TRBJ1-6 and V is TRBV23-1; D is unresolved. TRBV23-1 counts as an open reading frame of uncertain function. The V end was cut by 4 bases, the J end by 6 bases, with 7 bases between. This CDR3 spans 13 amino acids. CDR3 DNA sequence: TGCGCCAGCAGTCCAGTCTGTAATTCACCCCTCCACTTT. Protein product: CASSPVCNSPLHF.

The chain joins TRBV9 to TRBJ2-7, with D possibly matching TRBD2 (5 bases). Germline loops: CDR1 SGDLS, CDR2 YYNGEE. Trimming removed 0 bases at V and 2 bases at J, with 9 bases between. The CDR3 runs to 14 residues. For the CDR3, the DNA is TGTGCCAGCAGCGTAGGCCCAGCGGCCTACGAGCAGTACTTC. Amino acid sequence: CASSVGPAAYEQYF.

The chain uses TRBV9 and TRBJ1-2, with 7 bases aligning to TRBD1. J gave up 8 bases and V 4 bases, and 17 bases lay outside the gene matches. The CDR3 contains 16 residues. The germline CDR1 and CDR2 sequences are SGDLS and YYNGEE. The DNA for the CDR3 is TGTGCCAGCAGCCTCCATGTACAGGGGACCTCGGGGGGCTACACCTTC. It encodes CASSLHVQGTSGGYTF.

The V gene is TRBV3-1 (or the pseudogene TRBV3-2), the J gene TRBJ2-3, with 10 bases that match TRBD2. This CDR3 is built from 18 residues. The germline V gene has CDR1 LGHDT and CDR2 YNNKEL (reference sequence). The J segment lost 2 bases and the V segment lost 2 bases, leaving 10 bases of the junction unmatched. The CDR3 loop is CASSQKLIAGGYTDTQYF. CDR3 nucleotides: TGTGCCAGCAGCCAAAAGCTTATAGCGGGGGGATACACAGATACGCAGTATTTT.

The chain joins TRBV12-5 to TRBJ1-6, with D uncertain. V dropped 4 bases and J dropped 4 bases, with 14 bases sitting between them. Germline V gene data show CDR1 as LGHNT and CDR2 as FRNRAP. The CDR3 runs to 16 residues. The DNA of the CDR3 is TGTGCTAGTGGTTGCCCCCGTCCGCGTTATAATTCACCCCTCCACTTT. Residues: CASGCPRPRYNSPLHF.

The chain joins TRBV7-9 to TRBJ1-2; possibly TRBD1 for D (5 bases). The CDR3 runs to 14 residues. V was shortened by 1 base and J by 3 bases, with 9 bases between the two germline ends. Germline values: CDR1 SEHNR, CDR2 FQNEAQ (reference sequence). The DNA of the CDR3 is TGTGCCAGCAGCTTAGTGCCAGGGTACTATGGCTACACCTTC. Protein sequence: CASSLVPGYYGYTF.

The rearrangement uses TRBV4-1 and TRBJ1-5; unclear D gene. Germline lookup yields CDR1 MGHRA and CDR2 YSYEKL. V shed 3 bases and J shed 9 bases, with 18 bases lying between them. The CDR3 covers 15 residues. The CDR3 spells CASSHRDSATWPQHF. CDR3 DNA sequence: TGCGCCAGCAGCCATCGAGACTCCGCGACCTGGCCCCAGCATTTT.